The 9 T cell receptor beta chains below were found in one sample sequenced in a study of CD8 T cells in Susac syndrome. RNA was extracted with the RNeasy kit, and a quantity of roughly 0.5 to 1 ug was reverse transcribed using random hexamers. TCRdb reanalysed the immunoSEQ multiplex PCR reads using MiXCR and keeps one entry per CDR3 protein. The table has some 110,000 distinct CDR3 sequences, around 96% seen once; the top ten hold 0.065% to 0.1%. Material for sequencing was CD4+ T cells from PBMCs. The receptors shown here come from a human donor in good health.

This rearrangement joins TRBV19 to TRBJ2-3, with a possible D match to TRBD2 (5 bases). There are 12 residues in the CDR3. Germline-derived CDR1 and CDR2 are LNHDA and SQIVND (reference sequence). The germline V and J ends were trimmed by 3 bases and 6 bases, with 7 bases remaining between them. The CDR3: CASSIRGDTQYF. The CDR3, as DNA: TGTGCCAGTAGTATCAGAGGGGATACGCAGTATTTT.

This clonotype was observed a few times. The chain combines TRBV5-1 with TRBJ1-2; TRBD1 agrees at 8 bases. Trimming removed 4 bases from V and 6 bases from J; junction bases left unmatched: 8. Germline CDR1 SGHRS, CDR2 YFSETQ. The CDR3 consists of 14 residues. CDR3 protein: CASSRGDRWDGYTF. DNA for the CDR3: TGCGCCAGCAGCCGCGGGGACAGGTGGGATGGCTACACCTTC.

The chain employs TRBV29-1 and TRBJ1-1; unclear D gene. The V gene lost 7 bases and the J gene lost 4 bases, with 13 bases spanning the gap. The CDR3 length is 12 residues. CDR1 is SQVTM, CDR2 ANQGSEA, per germline. This CDR3 is CSALEVATEAFF. The CDR3, as DNA: TGCAGCGCCCTCGAGGTAGCCACTGAAGCTTTCTTT.

The chain uses TRBV2 and TRBJ2-5; D unclear. This CDR3 has 12 amino acids. The V gene's germline CDR1 is SNHLY and CDR2 FYNNEI. The V gene lost 8 bases and the J gene lost 4 bases, with 11 bases spanning the gap. CDR3 amino acids: CASGRAGETQYF. CDR3 in DNA: TGTGCCAGCGGTCGGGCCGGAGAGACCCAGTACTTC.

The J gene is TRBJ2-1, the V gene TRBV5-1; TRBD2 might be the D (7 bases). The CDR3 is made up of 14 amino acids. Germline V gene sequence: CDR1 SGHRS, CDR2 YFSETQ. Trimming left V 4 bases short and J 8 bases short, with 16 bases between. The CDR3 bases are TGCGCCAGCAGCCTGGGGTCGGGGGGCGATGAGCAGTTCTTC. Translated, it gives CASSLGSGGDEQFF.

The rearrangement uses TRBV7-9 and TRBJ1-1; 8 positions agree with TRBD1. This CDR3 has 15 amino acids. Germline V gene sequence: CDR1 SEHNR, CDR2 FQNEAQ (reference sequence). V trimming: 5 bases; J trimming: 2 bases; junction bases outside the gene matches: 7. The CDR3 DNA is TGTGCCAGCAGCCACCGGGACAGGATCAACACTGAAGCTTTCTTT. The encoded protein is CASSHRDRINTEAFF.

The CDR3 DNA is TGCAGCGTCGAAAACGCACGGGGCGGGGAGCTGTTTTTT. This translates into CSVENARGGELFF. The genes are TRBV29-1 and TRBJ2-2; D is possibly TRBD2 (5 bases). V lost 6 bases, J lost 7 bases, and 15 bases lay in between. The CDR3 extends over 13 amino acids. Germline assignment: CDR1 SQVTM and CDR2 ANQGSEA.

This chain links TRBV3-1 with TRBJ2-5; D is unresolved. The germline V and J ends were trimmed by 0 bases and 9 bases, with 11 bases remaining between them. The CDR3 covers 13 residues. Germline V CDR1 and CDR2: LGHDT, YNNKEL (reference sequence). For the CDR3, the DNA is TGTGCCAGCAGCCAAGATTGGGAACGGGCCCAGTACTTC. This gives the protein CASSQDWERAQYF.

This clonotype was observed a handful of times. J is TRBJ1-1 and V is TRBV18; D is unresolved. The V gene's germline CDR1 is KGHSH and CDR2 LQKENI. CDR3 length: 12 amino acids. Trimming left V 4 bases short and J 2 bases short, with 5 bases between. The CDR3 spells CASSQGNTEAFF. In DNA form, the CDR3 reads TGTGCCAGCTCACAGGGTAACACTGAAGCTTTCTTT.